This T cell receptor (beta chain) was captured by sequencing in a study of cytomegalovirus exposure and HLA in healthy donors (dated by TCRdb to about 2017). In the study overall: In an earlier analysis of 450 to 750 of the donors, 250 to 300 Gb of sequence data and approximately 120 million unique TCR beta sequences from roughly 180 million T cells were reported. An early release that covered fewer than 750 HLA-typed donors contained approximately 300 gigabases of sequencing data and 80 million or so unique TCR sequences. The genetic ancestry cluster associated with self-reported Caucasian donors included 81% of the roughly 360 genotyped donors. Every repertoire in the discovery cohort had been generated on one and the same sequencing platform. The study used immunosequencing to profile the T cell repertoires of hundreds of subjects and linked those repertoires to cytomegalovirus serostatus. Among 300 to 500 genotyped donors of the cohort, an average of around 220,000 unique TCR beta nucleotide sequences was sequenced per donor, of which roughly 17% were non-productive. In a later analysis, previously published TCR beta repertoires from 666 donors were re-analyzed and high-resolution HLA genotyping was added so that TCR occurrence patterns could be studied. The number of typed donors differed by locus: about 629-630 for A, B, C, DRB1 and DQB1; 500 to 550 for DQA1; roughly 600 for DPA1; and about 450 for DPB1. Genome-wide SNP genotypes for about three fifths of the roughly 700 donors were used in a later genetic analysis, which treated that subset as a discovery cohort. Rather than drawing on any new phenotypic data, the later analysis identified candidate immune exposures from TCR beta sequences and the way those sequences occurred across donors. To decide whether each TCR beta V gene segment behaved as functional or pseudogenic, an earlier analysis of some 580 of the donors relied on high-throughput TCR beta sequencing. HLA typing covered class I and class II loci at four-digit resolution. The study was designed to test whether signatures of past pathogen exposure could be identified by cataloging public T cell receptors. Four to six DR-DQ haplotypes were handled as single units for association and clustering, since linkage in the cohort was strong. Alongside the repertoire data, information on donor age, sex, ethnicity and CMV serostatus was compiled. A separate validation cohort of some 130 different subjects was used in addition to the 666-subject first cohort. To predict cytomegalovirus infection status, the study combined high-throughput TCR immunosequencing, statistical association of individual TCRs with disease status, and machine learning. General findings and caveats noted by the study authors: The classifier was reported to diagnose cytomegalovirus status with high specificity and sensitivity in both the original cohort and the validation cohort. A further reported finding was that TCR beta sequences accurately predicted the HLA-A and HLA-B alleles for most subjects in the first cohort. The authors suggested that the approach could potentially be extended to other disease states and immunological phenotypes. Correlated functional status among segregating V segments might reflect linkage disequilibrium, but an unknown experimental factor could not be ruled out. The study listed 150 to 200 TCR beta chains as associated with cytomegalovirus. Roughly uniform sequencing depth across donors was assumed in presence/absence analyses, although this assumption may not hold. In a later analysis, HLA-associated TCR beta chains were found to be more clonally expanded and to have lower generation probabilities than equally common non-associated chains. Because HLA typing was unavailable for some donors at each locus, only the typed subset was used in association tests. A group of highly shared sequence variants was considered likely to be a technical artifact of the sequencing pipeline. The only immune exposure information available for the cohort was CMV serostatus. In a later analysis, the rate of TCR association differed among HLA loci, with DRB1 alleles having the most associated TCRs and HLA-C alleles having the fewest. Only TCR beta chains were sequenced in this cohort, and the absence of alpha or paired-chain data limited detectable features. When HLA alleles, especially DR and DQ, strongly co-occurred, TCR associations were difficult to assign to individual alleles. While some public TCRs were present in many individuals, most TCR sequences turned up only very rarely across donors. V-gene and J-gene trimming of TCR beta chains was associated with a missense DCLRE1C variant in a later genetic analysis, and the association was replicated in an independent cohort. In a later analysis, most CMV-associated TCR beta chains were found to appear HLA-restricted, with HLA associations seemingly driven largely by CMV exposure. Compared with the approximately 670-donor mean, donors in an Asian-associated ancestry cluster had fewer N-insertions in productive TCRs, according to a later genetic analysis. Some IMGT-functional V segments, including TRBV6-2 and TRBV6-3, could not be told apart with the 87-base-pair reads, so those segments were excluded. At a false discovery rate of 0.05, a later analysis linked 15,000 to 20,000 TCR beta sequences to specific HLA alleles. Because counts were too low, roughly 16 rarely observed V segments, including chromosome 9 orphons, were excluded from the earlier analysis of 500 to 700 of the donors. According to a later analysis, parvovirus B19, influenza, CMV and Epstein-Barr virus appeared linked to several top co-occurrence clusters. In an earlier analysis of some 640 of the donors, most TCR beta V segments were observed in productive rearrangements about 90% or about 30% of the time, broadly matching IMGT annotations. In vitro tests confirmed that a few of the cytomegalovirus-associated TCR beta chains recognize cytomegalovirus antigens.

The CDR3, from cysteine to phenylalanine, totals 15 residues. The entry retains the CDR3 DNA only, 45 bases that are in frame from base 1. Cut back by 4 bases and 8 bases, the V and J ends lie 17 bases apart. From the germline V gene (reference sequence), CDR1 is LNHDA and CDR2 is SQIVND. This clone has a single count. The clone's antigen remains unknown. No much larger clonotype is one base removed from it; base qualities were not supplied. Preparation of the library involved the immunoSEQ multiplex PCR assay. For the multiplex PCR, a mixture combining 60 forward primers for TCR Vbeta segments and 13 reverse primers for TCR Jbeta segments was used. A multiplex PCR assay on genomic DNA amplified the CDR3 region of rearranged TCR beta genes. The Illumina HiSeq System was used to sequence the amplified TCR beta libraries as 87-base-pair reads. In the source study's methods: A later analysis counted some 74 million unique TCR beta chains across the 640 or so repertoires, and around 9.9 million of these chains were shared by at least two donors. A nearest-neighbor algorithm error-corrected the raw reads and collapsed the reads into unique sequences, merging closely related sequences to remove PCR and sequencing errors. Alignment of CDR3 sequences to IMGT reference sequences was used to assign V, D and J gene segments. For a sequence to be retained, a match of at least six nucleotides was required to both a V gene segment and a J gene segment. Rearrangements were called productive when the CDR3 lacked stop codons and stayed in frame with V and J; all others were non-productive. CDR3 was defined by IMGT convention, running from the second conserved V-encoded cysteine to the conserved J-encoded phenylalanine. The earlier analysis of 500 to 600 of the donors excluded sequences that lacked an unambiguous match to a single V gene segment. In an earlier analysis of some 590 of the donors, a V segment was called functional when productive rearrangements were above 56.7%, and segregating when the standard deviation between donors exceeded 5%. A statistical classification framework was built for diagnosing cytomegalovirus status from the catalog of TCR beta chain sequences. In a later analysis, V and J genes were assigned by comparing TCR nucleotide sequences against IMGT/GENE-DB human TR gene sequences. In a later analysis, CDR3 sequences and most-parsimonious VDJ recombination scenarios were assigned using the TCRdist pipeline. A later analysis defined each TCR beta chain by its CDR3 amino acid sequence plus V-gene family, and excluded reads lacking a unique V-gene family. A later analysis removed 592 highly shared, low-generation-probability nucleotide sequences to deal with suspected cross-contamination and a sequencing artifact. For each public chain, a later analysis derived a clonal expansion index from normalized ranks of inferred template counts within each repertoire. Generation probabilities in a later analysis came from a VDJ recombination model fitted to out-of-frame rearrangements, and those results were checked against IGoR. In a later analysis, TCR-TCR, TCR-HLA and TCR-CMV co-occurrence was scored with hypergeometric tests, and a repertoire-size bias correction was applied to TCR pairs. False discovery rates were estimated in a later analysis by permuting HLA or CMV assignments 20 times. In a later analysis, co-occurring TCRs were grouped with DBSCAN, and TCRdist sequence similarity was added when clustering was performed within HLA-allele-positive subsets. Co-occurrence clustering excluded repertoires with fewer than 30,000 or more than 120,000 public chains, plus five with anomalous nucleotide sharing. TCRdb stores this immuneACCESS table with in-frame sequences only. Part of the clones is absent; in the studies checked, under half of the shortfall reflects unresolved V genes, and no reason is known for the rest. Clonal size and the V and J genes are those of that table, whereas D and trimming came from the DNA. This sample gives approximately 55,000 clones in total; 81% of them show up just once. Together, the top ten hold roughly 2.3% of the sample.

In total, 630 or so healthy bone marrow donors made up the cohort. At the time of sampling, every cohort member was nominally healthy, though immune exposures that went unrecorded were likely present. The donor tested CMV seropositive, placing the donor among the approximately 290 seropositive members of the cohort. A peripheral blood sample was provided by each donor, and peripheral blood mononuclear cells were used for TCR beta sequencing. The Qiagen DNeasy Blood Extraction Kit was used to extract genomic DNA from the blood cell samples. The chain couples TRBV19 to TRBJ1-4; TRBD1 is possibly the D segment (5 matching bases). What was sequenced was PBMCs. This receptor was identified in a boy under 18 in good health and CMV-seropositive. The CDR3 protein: CASSKRPGEEEKLFF. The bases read TGTGCCAGTAGTAAACGGCCGGGGGAGGAAGAAAAACTGTTTTTT.